Given below is one TCR beta chain in context. This record belongs to a study of blood T cell repertoires in COVID-19. The data were produced by immunoSEQ multiplex PCR, yet TCRdb's version contains in-frame clones alone and is incomplete. In the table there are approximately 240,000 clones, roughly 84% of which are singletons. Sequenced material: peripheral blood. The clonotype was recovered from a woman aged 25 to 39 who had recovered from COVID-19.

CDR3 residues: CASSQEHRGPEAFF. CDR3 in DNA: TGCGCCAGCAGCCAAGAACACAGGGGGCCTGAAGCTTTCTTT. V and J are TRBV4-1 and TRBJ1-1; 9 positions agree with TRBD1. This CDR3 has 14 amino acids. Trimming took 0 bases from V and 6 from J; bases not matched to a gene: 2. Germline V gene lookup returns CDR1 MGHRA and CDR2 YSYEKL.